The entry below gives a single T cell receptor beta chain sequence along with its context. Its specificity is not known. Clones were read by immunoSEQ multiplex PCR, and TCRdb kept only the in-frame ones, dropping some. The sample has 29,000 or so clones, over 60% seen once. This specimen comes from a study of regulatory dendritic cells for organ transplantation. Study conclusions and caveats: Naive CD4+ and CD8+ repertoires were highly diverse; memory CD8+ was most oligoclonal. Alloreactive memory CD8+ T cell pools varied considerably between individuals.

Sequenced sample: memory CD4+ T cells from blood. The subset is: CD45RO+ memory T cells. The clonotype comes from a human donor in good health.

Here the CDR3 reads CACNPIQANYGYTF. CDR3 in DNA: TGTGCCTGCAACCCAATCCAGGCTAACTATGGCTACACCTTC. This chain connects TRBV30 to TRBJ1-2; no clear D. V was clipped by 6 bases and J by 0 bases, with 14 bases between them. Germline assignment: CDR1 GTSNPN and CDR2 SVGIG (reference sequence). The CDR3 runs 14 residues.